The T cell receptor (beta chain) described here comes from a study of beta chain features in type 1 diabetes. Reverse transcribing all isolated RNA meant expressed TCRB transcripts were sequenced. Libraries were prepared by immunoSEQ multiplex PCR; TCRdb keeps only in-frame clonotypes and omits some of them. The profile shows approximately 160,000 clones, roughly 63% of them singletons. This clone was seen a handful of times. Its specificity is not known. Study outcomes and limitations: Shorter templates might be favored by PCR, and equally so in patients and in controls. All four CD4+ subsets from Type 1 diabetes patients carried moderately but significantly shorter TCRB CDR3s.

The ends were cut back, 4 bases at V and 5 bases at J, with 14 bases in the middle. From germline, CDR1 is GTSNPN and CDR2 SVGIG (reference sequence). CDR3 length equals 13 residues. This clonotype was sampled from a young man with type 1 diabetes. The chain combines TRBV30 with TRBJ1-2; D gene uncertain. Sequencing was carried out using naive CD4+ T cells from blood. The CDR3 loop is CAWKREGNYGYTF. CDR3 in DNA: TGTGCCTGGAAGCGGGAGGGAAATTATGGCTACACCTTC.